This TCR beta chain was documented in a study of blood T cell repertoires in COVID-19. The repertoire was sequenced with immunoSEQ multiplex PCR; TCRdb's copy has only in-frame clones and lacks some. The sample lists under 170,000 clones, 86% occurring once. Unmatched junction bases numbered 6, after V lost 6 bases and J lost 6 bases. Germline V lookup: CDR1 MNHEY, CDR2 SVGAGI. The CDR3 totals 13 residues. Sequenced sample: peripheral blood. The gene calls are TRBV6-5 and TRBJ2-7; the match to TRBD1 covers 9 bases. The TCR sequence derives from a man between 65 and 85 years old with acute or convalescent COVID-19. The CDR3 DNA is TGTGCCAGCAGGGGGACAGGGTACGGCGAGCAGTACTTC. Amino acids: CASRGTGYGEQYF.